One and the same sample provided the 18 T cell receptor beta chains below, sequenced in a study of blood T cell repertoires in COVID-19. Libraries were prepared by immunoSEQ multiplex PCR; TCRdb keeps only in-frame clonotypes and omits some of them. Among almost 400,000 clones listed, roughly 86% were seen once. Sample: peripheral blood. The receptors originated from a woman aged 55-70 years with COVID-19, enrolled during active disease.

The CDR3, as DNA: TGTGCCAGCAGGCTAAGGTCGGGTTCCTACGAGCAGTACTTC. Translated, it gives CASRLRSGSYEQYF. The chain is built from TRBV6-5 and TRBJ2-7; D remains ambiguous. The CDR3 runs 14 residues. V lost 6 bases to trimming and J lost 1 base, with 13 bases between them. CDR1 is MNHEY, CDR2 SVGAGI, per germline.

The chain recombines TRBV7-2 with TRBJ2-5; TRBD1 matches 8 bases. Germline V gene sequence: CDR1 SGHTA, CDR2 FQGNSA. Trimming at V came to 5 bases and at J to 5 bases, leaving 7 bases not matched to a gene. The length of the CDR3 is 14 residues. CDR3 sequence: CASSPDRGRETQYF. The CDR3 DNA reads TGTGCCAGCAGCCCAGACAGGGGCCGGGAGACCCAGTACTTC.

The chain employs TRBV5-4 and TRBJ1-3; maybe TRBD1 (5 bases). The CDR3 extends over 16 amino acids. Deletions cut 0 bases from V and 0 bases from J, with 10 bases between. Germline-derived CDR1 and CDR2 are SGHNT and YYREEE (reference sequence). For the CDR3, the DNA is TGTGCCAGCAGCTTGGGACAGACGAGCTCTGGAAACACCATATATTTT. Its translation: CASSLGQTSSGNTIYF. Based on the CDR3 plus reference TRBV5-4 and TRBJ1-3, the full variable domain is ETGVTQSPTHLIKTRGQQVTLRCSSQSGHNTVSWYQQALGQGPQFIFQYYREEENGRGNFPPRFSGLQFPNYSSELNVNALELDDSALYLCASSLGQTSSGNTIYFGEGSWLTVV.

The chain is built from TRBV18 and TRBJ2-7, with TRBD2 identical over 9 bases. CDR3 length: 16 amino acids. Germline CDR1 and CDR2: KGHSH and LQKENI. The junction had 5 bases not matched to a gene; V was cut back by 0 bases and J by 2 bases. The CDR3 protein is CASSPPPERGAYEQYF. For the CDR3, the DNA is TGTGCCAGCTCACCACCCCCTGAGCGGGGGGCCTACGAGCAGTACTTC.

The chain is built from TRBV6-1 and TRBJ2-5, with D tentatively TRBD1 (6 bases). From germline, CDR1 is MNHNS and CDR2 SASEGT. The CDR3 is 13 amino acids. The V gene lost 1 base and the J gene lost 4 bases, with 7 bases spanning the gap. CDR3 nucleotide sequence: TGTGCCAGCAGTGAAGACAGGGTAGAGACCCAGTACTTC. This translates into CASSEDRVETQYF.

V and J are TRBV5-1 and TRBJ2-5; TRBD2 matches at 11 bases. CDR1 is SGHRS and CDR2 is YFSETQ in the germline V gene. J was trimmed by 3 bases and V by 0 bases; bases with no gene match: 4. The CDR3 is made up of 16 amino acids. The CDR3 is CASSLATSGVKETQYF. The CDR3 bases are TGCGCCAGCAGCTTGGCGACTAGCGGGGTGAAAGAGACCCAGTACTTC. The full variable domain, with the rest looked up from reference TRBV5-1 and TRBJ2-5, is KAGVTQTPRYLIKTRGQQVTLSCSPISGHRSVSWYQQTPGQGLQFLFEYFSETQRNKGNFPGRFSGRQFSNSRSEMNVSTLELGDSALYLCASSLATSGVKETQYFGPGTRLLVL.

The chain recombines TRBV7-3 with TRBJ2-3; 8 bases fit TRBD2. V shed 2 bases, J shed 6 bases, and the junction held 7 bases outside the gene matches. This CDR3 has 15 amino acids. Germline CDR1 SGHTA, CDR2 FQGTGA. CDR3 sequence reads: CASSLGSGRADTQYF. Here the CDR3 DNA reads TGTGCCAGCAGCTTAGGGTCCGGGAGGGCGGATACGCAGTATTTT. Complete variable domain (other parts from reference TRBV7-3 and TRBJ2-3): GAGVSQTPSNKVTEKGKYVELRCDPISGHTALYWYRQSLGQGPEFLIYFQGTGAADDSGLPNDRFFAVRPEGSVSTLKIQRTERGDSAVYLCASSLGSGRADTQYFGPGTRLTVL.

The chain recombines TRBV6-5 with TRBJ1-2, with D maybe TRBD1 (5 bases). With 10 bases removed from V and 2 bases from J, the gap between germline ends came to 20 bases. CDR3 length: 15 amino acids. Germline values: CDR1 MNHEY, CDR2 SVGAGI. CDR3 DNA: TGTGCCACCAAACGGGGGTCCCGCGTGAACTATGGCTACACCTTC. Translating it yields CATKRGSRVNYGYTF.

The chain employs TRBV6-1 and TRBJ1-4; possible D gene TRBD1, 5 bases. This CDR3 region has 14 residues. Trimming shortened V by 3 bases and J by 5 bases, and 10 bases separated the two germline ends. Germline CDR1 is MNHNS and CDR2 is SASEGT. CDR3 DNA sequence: TGTGCCAGCAGTGAGGGGGGAACAAATGAAAAACTGTTTTTT. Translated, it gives CASSEGGTNEKLFF.

The CDR3 loop reads CASSLERAYGYTF. The CDR3, as DNA: TGTGCCAGCAGCTTGGAGAGGGCCTATGGCTACACCTTC. This rearrangement joins TRBV5-4 to TRBJ1-2; D remains unclear. CDR3 length: 13 amino acids. V lost 0 bases to trimming and J lost 4 bases, with 7 bases between them. Germline CDR1 is SGHNT and CDR2 is YYREEE (reference sequence).

The CDR3 loop is CASSQFTGFYNEQFF. CDR3 in DNA: TGTGCCAGCAGCCAATTCACAGGGTTCTACAATGAGCAGTTCTTC. The V and J genes are TRBV4-2 and TRBJ2-1, with TRBD1 as a possible D gene (6 bases). Germline CDR1 and CDR2: LGHNA and YNFKEQ. The CDR3 runs to 15 residues. V was cut by 2 bases and J by 3 bases, with 11 bases left in between.

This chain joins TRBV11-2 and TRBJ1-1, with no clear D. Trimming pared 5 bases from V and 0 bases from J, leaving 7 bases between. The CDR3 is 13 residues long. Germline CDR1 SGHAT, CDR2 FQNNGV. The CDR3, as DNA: TGTGCCAGCAGCCCATCAGTGAACACTGAAGCTTTCTTT. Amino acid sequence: CASSPSVNTEAFF.

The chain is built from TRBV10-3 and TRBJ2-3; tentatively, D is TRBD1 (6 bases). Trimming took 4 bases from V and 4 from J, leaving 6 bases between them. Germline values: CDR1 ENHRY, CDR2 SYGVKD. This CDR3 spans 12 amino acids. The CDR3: CAISAGADTQYF. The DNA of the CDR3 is TGTGCCATCAGTGCAGGGGCAGATACGCAGTATTTT.

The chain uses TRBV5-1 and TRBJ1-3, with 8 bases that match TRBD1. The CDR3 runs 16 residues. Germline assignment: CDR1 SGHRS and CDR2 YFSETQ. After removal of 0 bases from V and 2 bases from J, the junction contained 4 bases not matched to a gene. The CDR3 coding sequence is TGCGCCAGCAGCTTGGGTGACAGGGGCGCTGGAAACACCATATATTTT. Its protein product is CASSLGDRGAGNTIYF.

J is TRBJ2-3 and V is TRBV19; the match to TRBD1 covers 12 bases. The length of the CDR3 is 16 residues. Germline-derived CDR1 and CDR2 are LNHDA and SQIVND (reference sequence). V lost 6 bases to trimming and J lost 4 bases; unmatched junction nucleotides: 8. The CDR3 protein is CASRLDGTGGSDTQYF. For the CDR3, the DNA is TGTGCCAGTAGGCTGGACGGGACAGGGGGCTCAGATACGCAGTATTTT. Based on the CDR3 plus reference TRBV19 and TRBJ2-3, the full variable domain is DGGITQSPKYLFRKEGQNVTLSCEQNLNHDAMYWYRQDPGQGLRLIYYSQIVNDFQKGDIAEGYSVSREKKESFPLTVTSAQKNPTAFYLCASRLDGTGGSDTQYFGPGTRLTVL.

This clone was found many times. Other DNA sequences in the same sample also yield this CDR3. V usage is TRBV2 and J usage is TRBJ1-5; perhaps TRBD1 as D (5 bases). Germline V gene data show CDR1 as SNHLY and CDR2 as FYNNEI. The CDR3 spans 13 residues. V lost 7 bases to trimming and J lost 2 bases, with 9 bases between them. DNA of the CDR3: TGTGCCAGCACAGGGCAGGGCAATCAGCCCCAGCATTTT. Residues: CASTGQGNQPQHF.

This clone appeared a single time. CDR3 residues: CASSPGTGGSWYF. For the CDR3, the DNA is TGTGCCAGCTCACCCGGGACAGGGGGCTCATGGTACTTC. This chain links TRBV18 with TRBJ2-7; TRBD1 aligns across 12 bases. Trimming took 3 bases from V and 12 from J; bases not matched to a gene: 6. CDR1 KGHSH and CDR2 LQKENI come from the germline V gene. The CDR3 consists of 13 residues.

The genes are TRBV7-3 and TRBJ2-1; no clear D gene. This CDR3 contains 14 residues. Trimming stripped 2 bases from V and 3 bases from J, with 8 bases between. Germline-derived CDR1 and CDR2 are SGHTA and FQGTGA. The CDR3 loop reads CASSLLNSYNEQFF. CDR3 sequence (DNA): TGTGCCAGCAGCTTATTAAACAGCTACAATGAGCAGTTCTTC.